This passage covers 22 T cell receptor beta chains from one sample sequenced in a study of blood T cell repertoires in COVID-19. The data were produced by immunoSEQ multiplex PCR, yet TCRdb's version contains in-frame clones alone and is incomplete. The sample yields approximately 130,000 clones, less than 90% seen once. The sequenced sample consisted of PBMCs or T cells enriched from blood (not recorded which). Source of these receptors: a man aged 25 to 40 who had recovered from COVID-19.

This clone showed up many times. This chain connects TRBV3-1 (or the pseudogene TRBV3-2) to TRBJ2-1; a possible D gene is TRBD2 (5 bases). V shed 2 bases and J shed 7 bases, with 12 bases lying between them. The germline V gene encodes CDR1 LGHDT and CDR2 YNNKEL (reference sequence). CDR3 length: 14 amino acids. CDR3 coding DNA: TGTGCCAGCAGCCAACGACTGAGAGGGAATGAGCAGTTCTTC. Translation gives CASSQRLRGNEQFF.

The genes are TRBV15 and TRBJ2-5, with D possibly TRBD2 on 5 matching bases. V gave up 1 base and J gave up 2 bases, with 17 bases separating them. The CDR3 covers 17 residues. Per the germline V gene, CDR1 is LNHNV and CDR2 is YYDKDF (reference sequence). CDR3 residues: CATSRGLGSRGQETQYF. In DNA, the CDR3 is TGTGCCACCAGCAGAGGTTTGGGGAGCCGAGGGCAAGAGACCCAGTACTTC.

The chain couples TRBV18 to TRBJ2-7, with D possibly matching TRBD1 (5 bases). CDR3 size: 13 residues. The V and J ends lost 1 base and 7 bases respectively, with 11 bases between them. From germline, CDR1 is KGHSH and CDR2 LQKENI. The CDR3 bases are TGTGCCAGCTCACCACAGGCTGGGGCGGAGCAGTACTTC. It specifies CASSPQAGAEQYF. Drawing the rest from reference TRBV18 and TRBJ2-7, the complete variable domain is NAGVMQNPRHLVRRRGQEARLRCSPMKGHSHVYWYRQLPEEGLKFMVYLQKENIIDESGMPKERFSAEFPKEGPSILRIQQVVRGDSAAYFCASSPQAGAEQYFGPGTRLTVT.

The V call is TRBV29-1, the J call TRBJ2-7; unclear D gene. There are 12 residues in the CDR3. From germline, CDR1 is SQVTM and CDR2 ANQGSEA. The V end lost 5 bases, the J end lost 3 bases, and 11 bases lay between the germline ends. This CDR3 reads CSVQRNSYEQYF. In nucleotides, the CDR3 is TGCAGCGTTCAAAGGAACAGCTACGAGCAGTACTTC.

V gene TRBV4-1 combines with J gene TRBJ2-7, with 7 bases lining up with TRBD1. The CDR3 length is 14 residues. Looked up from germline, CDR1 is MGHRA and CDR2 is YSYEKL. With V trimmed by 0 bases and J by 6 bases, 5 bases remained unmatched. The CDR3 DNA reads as TGCGCCAGCAGCCAAGAGGGACAGTTGGGCGAGCAGTACTTC. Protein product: CASSQEGQLGEQYF.

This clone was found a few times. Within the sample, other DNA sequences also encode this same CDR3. This chain's CDR3 is CASSLQGNYGYTF. The CDR3 DNA reads as TGTGCCAGCAGCCTCCAGGGGAACTATGGCTACACCTTC. V usage is TRBV6-5 and J usage is TRBJ1-2; perhaps TRBD1 as D (6 bases). Germline V gene sequence: CDR1 MNHEY, CDR2 SVGAGI. The CDR3 loop spans 13 amino acids. V lost 6 bases and J lost 2, with 10 bases in between.

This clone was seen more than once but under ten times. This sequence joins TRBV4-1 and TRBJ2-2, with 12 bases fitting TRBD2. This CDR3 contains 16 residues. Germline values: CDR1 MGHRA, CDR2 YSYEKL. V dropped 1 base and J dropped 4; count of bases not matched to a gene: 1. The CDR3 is CASSQGLAGATGELFF. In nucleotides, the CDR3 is TGCGCCAGCAGCCAAGGACTAGCGGGAGCCACCGGGGAGCTGTTTTTT.

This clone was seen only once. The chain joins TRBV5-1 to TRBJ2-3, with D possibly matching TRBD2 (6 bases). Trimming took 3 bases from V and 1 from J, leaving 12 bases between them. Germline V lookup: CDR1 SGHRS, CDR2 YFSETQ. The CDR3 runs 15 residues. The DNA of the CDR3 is TGCGCCAGCAGCTCCGGGGACTCTCGCACAGATACGCAGTATTTT. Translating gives CASSSGDSRTDTQYF.

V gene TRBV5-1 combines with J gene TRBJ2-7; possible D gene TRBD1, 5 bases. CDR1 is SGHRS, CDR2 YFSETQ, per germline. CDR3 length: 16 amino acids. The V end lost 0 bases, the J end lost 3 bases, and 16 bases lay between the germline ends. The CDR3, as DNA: TGCGCCAGCAGCTTGGGTCAGGGAACTTTAGTCTACGAGCAGTACTTC. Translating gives CASSLGQGTLVYEQYF.

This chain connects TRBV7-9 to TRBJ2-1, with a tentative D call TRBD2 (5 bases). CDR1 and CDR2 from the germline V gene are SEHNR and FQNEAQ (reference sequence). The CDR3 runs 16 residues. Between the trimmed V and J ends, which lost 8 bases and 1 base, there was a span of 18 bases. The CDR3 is CASSPSRDVSYNEQFF. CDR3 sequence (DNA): TGTGCCAGCTCCCCGTCGAGGGATGTTTCCTACAATGAGCAGTTCTTC. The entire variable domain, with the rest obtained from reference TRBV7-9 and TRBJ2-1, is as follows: DTGVSQNPRHKITKRGQNVTFRCDPISEHNRLYWYRQTLGQGPEFLTYFQNEAQLEKSRLLSDRFSAERPKGSFSTLEIQRTEQGDSAMYLCASSPSRDVSYNEQFFGPGTRLTVL.

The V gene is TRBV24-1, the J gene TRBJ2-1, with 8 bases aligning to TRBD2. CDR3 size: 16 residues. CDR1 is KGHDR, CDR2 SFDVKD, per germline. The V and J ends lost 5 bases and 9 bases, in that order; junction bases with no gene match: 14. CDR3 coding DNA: TGTGCCACCAGTGTGTCCGGGACTAGTTCGCAAAGTGAGCAGTTCTTC. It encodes CATSVSGTSSQSEQFF.

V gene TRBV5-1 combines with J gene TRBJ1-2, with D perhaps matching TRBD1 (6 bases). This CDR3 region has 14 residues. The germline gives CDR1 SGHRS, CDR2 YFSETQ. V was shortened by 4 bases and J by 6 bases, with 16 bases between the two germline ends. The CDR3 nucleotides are TGCGCCAGCAGCCCGAAGGGGGACCGAAATGGCTACACCTTC. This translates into CASSPKGDRNGYTF.

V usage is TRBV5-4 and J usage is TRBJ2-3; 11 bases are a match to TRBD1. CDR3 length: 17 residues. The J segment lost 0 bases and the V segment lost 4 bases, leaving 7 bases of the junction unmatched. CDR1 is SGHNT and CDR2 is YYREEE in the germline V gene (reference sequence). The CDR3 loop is CASSRDRGLSSTDTQYF. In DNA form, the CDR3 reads TGTGCCAGCAGCCGGGACAGGGGGTTATCTAGCACAGATACGCAGTATTTT. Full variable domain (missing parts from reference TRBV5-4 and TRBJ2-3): ETGVTQSPTHLIKTRGQQVTLRCSSQSGHNTVSWYQQALGQGPQFIFQYYREEENGRGNFPPRFSGLQFPNYSSELNVNALELDDSALYLCASSRDRGLSSTDTQYFGPGTRLTVL.

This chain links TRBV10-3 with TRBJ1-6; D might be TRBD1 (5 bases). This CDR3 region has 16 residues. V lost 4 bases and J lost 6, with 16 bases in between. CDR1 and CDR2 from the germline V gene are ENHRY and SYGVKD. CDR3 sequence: CAISGGQGTINSPLHF. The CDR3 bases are TGTGCCATCAGTGGGGGCCAGGGTACGATTAATTCACCCCTCCACTTT.

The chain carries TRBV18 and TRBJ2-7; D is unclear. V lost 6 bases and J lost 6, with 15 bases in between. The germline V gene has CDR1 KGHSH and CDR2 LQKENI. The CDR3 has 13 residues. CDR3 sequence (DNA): TGTGCCAGCTCCCCCGAGGAAGGTCCCGAGCAGTACGTC. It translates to CASSPEEGPEQYV.

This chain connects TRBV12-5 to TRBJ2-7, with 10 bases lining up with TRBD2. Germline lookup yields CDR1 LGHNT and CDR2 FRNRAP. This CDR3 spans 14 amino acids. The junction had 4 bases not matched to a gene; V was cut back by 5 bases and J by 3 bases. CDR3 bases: TGTGCTAGTGGTCCTAGCGGGAGTAACTACGAGCAGTACTTC. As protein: CASGPSGSNYEQYF.

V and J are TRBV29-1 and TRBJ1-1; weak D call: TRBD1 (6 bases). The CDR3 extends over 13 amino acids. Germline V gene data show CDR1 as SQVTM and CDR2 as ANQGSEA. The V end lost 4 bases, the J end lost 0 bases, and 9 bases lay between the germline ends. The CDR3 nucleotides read TGCAGCGTTGCGGGACATTTGAACACTGAAGCTTTCTTT. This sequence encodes CSVAGHLNTEAFF.

As DNA, the CDR3 is TGTGCCAGCAGCGGCAGCTCCTATAATTCACCCCTCCACTTT. It specifies CASSGSSYNSPLHF. The rearrangement links TRBV5-6 to TRBJ1-6; D gene uncertain. The length of the CDR3 is 14 residues. V dropped 4 bases and J dropped 0 bases, with 5 bases sitting between them. CDR1 and CDR2 from the germline V gene are SGHDT and YYEEEE.

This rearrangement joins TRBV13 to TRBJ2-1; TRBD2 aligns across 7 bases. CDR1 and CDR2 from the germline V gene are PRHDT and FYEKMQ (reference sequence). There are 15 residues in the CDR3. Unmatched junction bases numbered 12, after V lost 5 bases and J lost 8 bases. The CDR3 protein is CASSPPLGGYDEQFF. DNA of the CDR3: TGTGCCAGCAGCCCCCCCTTGGGGGGGTACGATGAGCAGTTCTTC.

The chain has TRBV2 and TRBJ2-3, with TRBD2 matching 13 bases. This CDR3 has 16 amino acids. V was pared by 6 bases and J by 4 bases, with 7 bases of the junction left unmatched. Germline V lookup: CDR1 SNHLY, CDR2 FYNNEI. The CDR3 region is CASRALAGGGSDTQYF. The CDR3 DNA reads TGTGCCAGCAGGGCACTAGCGGGGGGGGGATCAGATACGCAGTATTTT.

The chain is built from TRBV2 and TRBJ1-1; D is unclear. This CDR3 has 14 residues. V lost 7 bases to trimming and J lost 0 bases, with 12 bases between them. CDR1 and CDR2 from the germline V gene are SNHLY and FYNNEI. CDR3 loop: CASKEVPMNTEAFF. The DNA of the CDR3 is TGTGCCAGCAAGGAGGTACCCATGAACACTGAAGCTTTCTTT.

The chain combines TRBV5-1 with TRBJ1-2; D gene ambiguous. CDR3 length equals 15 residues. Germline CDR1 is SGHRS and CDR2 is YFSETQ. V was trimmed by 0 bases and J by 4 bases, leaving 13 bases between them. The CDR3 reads CASSLEAGGSYGYTF. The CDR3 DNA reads TGCGCCAGCAGCTTGGAGGCAGGAGGGAGCTATGGCTACACCTTC. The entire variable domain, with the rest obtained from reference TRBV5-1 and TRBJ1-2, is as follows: KAGVTQTPRYLIKTRGQQVTLSCSPISGHRSVSWYQQTPGQGLQFLFEYFSETQRNKGNFPGRFSGRQFSNSRSEMNVSTLELGDSALYLCASSLEAGGSYGYTFGSGTRLTVV.